These 31 T cell receptor beta chains came from one sample sequenced in a study of blood T cell repertoires in COVID-19. Clones were read by immunoSEQ multiplex PCR, and TCRdb kept only the in-frame ones, dropping some. In the table there are about 300,000 clones, over 75% of which are singletons. Input material: peripheral blood. These receptors were taken from a human donor in a cohort sampled during active COVID-19.

V usage is TRBV27 and J usage is TRBJ2-7; D not certain. The V gene's germline CDR1 is MNHEY and CDR2 SMNVEV (reference sequence). The CDR3 has 15 residues. The V end lost 2 bases, the J end lost 3 bases, and 14 bases lay between the germline ends. The CDR3 sequence is CASSLTSSPSYEQYF. Written as DNA, the CDR3 is TGTGCCAGCAGTTTAACCTCCTCCCCTAGCTACGAGCAGTACTTC.

The chain carries TRBV28 and TRBJ2-2, with 8 nucleotides matching TRBD2. The CDR3 has 15 amino acids. The junction had 6 bases not matched to a gene; V was cut back by 2 bases and J by 7 bases. Looked up from germline, CDR1 is MDHEN and CDR2 is SYDVKM. The CDR3 sequence: CASSLVGLVNGELFF. Here the CDR3 DNA reads TGTGCCAGCAGTTTAGTGGGACTAGTGAACGGGGAGCTGTTTTTT.

The chain joins TRBV4-2 to TRBJ2-1; the D is unclear. Germline values: CDR1 LGHNA, CDR2 YNFKEQ. The CDR3 runs 12 residues. Trimming cost V 0 bases and J 6 bases, with 3 bases left between them. CDR3 sequence reads: CASSQDLNEQFF. CDR3 DNA sequence: TGTGCCAGCAGCCAAGATCTCAATGAGCAGTTCTTC.

The gene calls are TRBV7-9 and TRBJ2-3, with TRBD2 matching 10 bases. The junction had 9 bases not matched to a gene; V was cut back by 1 base and J by 8 bases. The CDR3 runs 16 residues. Germline CDR1 reads SEHNR; CDR2 reads FQNEAQ (reference sequence). For the CDR3, the DNA is TGTGCCAGCAGCTTAGTGAGCGGGAGGGCCCTGGGTACGCAGTATTTT. Its translation is CASSLVSGRALGTQYF.

This chain joins TRBV15 and TRBJ2-7; the match to TRBD1 covers 7 bases. The junction had 5 bases not matched to a gene; V was cut back by 2 bases and J by 1 base. CDR3 length equals 15 residues. The germline gives CDR1 LNHNV, CDR2 YYDKDF (reference sequence). CDR3 nucleotides: TGTGCCACCAGCAGACTAGACAGGGCTTCCTACGAGCAGTACTTC. It translates to CATSRLDRASYEQYF. Using reference TRBV15 and TRBJ2-7 for the parts outside the CDR3, the full variable domain is DAMVIQNPRYQVTQFGKPVTLSCSQTLNHNVMYWYQQKSSQAPKLLFHYYDKDFNNEADTPDNFQSRRPNTSFCFLDIRSPGLGDTAMYLCATSRLDRASYEQYFGPGTRLTVT.

This chain links TRBV7-6 with TRBJ2-3, with TRBD2 matching over 15 bases. From germline, CDR1 is SGHVS and CDR2 FNYEAQ. This CDR3 region has 17 residues. After removal of 5 bases from V and 1 base from J, the junction contained 4 bases not matched to a gene. The CDR3 sequence: CASSKGLAGGGTDTQYF. The CDR3 DNA follows: TGTGCCAGCAGCAAGGGACTAGCGGGAGGAGGCACAGATACGCAGTATTTT.

The chain has TRBV5-1 and TRBJ2-3, with D possibly TRBD2 on 6 matching bases. The CDR3 covers 17 residues. Trimming took 0 bases from V and 4 from J, leaving 18 bases between them. Per germline, CDR1 SGHRS and CDR2 YFSETQ. The CDR3 nucleotides are TGCGCCAGCAGCTTGGCCGGAGGGAGGCAGCGGCCAGATACGCAGTATTTT. It yields the protein CASSLAGGRQRPDTQYF.

The chain links TRBV19 to TRBJ2-7, with D possibly matching TRBD1 (6 bases). Germline V lookup: CDR1 LNHDA, CDR2 SQIVND (reference sequence). Trimming cost V 3 bases and J 0 bases, with 24 bases left between them. The CDR3 extends over 19 amino acids. This chain's CDR3 is CASSMGAGAADIYSYEQYF. DNA of the CDR3: TGTGCCAGTAGTATGGGGGCGGGTGCCGCTGACATCTACTCCTACGAGCAGTACTTC.

This chain connects TRBV29-1 to TRBJ2-1; TRBD2 agrees at 9 bases. The CDR3 runs to 16 residues. Germline CDR1 SQVTM, CDR2 ANQGSEA. V lost 4 bases and J lost 9; bases outside the gene matches: 16. CDR3 in DNA: TGCAGCGTTGTGCGCGGGAGGGCCGAGAAGACTACTGAGCAGTTCTTC. This translates into CSVVRGRAEKTTEQFF.

The chain links TRBV2 to TRBJ1-2; the match to TRBD1 covers 8 bases. The CDR3 loop spans 14 amino acids. The trim removed 7 bases at V and 8 bases at J, leaving 12 bases unmatched. Germline V gives CDR1 SNHLY, CDR2 FYNNEI. In DNA, the CDR3 is TGTGCCAGCAACGACCGACAGGGGACCGGGGGCTACACCTTC. This encodes CASNDRQGTGGYTF.

The chain links TRBV27 to TRBJ1-1; 9 bases line up with TRBD1. The CDR3 has 17 residues. CDR1 and CDR2 from the germline V gene are MNHEY and SMNVEV (reference sequence). The J segment lost 0 bases and the V segment lost 3 bases, leaving 8 bases of the junction unmatched. The CDR3 sequence: CASSLLPGQGMNTEAFF. In DNA, the CDR3 is TGTGCCAGCAGTTTGCTCCCGGGACAGGGAATGAACACTGAAGCTTTCTTT.

This chain links TRBV30 with TRBJ2-2; D is perhaps TRBD1 (6 bases). Germline V gene data show CDR1 as GTSNPN and CDR2 as SVGIG (reference sequence). Trimming took off 6 bases at V and 5 bases at J, with 13 bases between the two ends. The CDR3 totals 13 residues. CDR3 sequence reads: CACSRTGTGELFF. CDR3 nucleotides: TGTGCCTGCTCTCGTACAGGGACCGGGGAGCTGTTTTTT. Full variable domain (rest looked up from reference TRBV30 and TRBJ2-2): SQTIHQWPATLVQPVGSPLSLECTVEGTSNPNLYWYRQAAGRGLQLLFYSVGIGQISSEVPQNLSASRPQDRQFILSSKKLLLSDSGFYLCACSRTGTGELFFGEGSRLTVL.

This rearrangement joins TRBV27 to TRBJ1-4, with TRBD1 matching 7 bases. Germline lookup yields CDR1 MNHEY and CDR2 SMNVEV (reference sequence). This CDR3 is 13 amino acids long. V was clipped by 8 bases and J by 5 bases; unmatched bases: 5. The CDR3 sequence is CASGQDRNEKLFF. The CDR3 DNA reads as TGTGCCAGCGGACAGGATCGAAATGAAAAACTGTTTTTT.

This chain uses TRBV11-2 with TRBJ1-1; D perhaps matches TRBD1 (5 bases). Deletions cut 5 bases from V and 0 bases from J, with 10 bases between. In germline, CDR1 is SGHAT, CDR2 FQNNGV. The CDR3 extends over 14 amino acids. CDR3 loop: CASSPRQLNTEAFF. The DNA for the CDR3 is TGTGCCAGCAGCCCGCGACAGCTGAACACTGAAGCTTTCTTT.

The genes are TRBV7-2 and TRBJ2-3; 10 nucleotides line up with TRBD2. The V and J ends lost 3 bases and 3 bases, in that order; junction bases with no gene match: 0. CDR1 is SGHTA, CDR2 FQGNSA, per germline. This CDR3 has 14 residues. The CDR3 reads CASSFSGRTDTQYF. The CDR3 nucleotides read TGTGCCAGCAGCTTTAGCGGGAGGACAGATACGCAGTATTTT.

The genes are TRBV7-8 and TRBJ1-6; D unresolved. The V end lost 3 bases, the J end lost 6 bases, and 9 bases lay between the germline ends. This CDR3 spans 14 amino acids. CDR1 and CDR2 (germline): SGHVS, FQNEAQ. Here the CDR3 DNA reads TGTGCCAGCAGCTTGGGCAATACTAATTCACCCCTCCACTTT. It specifies CASSLGNTNSPLHF. Based on the CDR3 plus reference TRBV7-8 and TRBJ1-6, the full variable domain is GAGVSQSPRYKVAKRGQDVALRCDPISGHVSLFWYQQALGQGPEFLTYFQNEAQLDKSGLPSDRFFAERPEGSVSTLKIQRTQQEDSAVYLCASSLGNTNSPLHFGNGTRLTVT.

CDR3 amino acids: CASSQGLTGSITDTQYF. The CDR3 DNA is TGTGCCAGCAGCCAAGGCCTGACGGGATCAATCACAGATACGCAGTATTTT. The chain employs TRBV14 and TRBJ2-3; D is possibly TRBD2 (5 bases). The CDR3 spans 17 residues. The germline CDR1 and CDR2 sequences are SGHDN and FVKESK. The ends were cut back, 1 base at V and 2 bases at J, with 16 bases in the middle.

V usage is TRBV5-4 and J usage is TRBJ2-1; 9 nucleotides line up with TRBD2. The CDR3 totals 15 residues. Trimming took 0 bases from V and 10 from J; bases not matched to a gene: 8. Germline V CDR1 and CDR2: SGHNT, YYREEE (reference sequence). CDR3 amino acids: CASSLGLAVTQEQFF. The CDR3 DNA reads as TGTGCCAGCAGCTTGGGACTAGCGGTGACACAGGAGCAGTTCTTC.

This sequence joins TRBV28 and TRBJ2-5; TRBD2 is a possible D gene (6 bases). The CDR3 length is 16 residues. Germline CDR1 reads MDHEN; CDR2 reads SYDVKM. V dropped 3 bases and J dropped 3 bases, with 17 bases sitting between them. CDR3 nucleotides: TGTGCCAGCAGTTTCTGGTCCGGGAGCGGTAAAGAGACCCAGTACTTC. This translates into CASSFWSGSGKETQYF.

The rearrangement links TRBV4-2 to TRBJ2-1; TRBD2 matches 13 bases. The CDR3 length is 16 residues. The V segment lost 3 bases and the J segment 2 bases; nucleotides outside the gene matches: 1. The V gene's germline CDR1 is LGHNA and CDR2 YNFKEQ. DNA for the CDR3: TGTGCCAGCAGCCAGGGACTAGCGGGAACCTACAATGAGCAGTTCTTC. It yields the protein CASSQGLAGTYNEQFF.

The chain has TRBV10-3 and TRBJ1-1, with 10 bases identical to TRBD1. J lost 3 bases, V lost 6 bases, and 7 bases had no gene match. The CDR3 is made up of 15 amino acids. Per the germline V gene, CDR1 is ENHRY and CDR2 is SYGVKD. CDR3 sequence: CAISLRTGGYTEAFF. CDR3 nucleotide sequence: TGTGCCATCAGCCTCCGGACAGGGGGGTACACTGAAGCTTTCTTT.

There are a few counts of this clone. The rearrangement joins TRBV6-5 to TRBJ1-5; the match to TRBD1 covers 10 bases. The V gene end was trimmed by 8 bases and the J gene end by 7 bases; junction bases not matched to a gene: 11. Germline loops: CDR1 MNHEY, CDR2 SVGAGI. The CDR3 is made up of 15 amino acids. The CDR3 region has the DNA TGTGCCAGCGACGTAGACAGGGGGCTTGGGCAGCCCCAGCATTTT. This sequence encodes CASDVDRGLGQPQHF.

In its sample, this clone was seen a few times. The chain employs TRBV7-9 and TRBJ1-6; TRBD1 matches at 7 bases. This CDR3 has 14 residues. J lost 10 bases, V lost 3 bases, and 6 bases had no gene match. Germline V gives CDR1 SEHNR, CDR2 FQNEAQ (reference sequence). CDR3 coding DNA: TGTGCCAGCAGCTTTCAGGGGGTTCCCTCACCCCTCCACTTT. Residues: CASSFQGVPSPLHF.

The J gene is TRBJ2-5, the V gene TRBV5-4, with D perhaps matching TRBD1 (5 bases). The CDR3 length is 14 residues. V was trimmed by 1 base and J by 2 bases, leaving 9 bases between them. CDR1 SGHNT and CDR2 YYREEE come from the germline V gene (reference sequence). CDR3 sequence (DNA): TGTGCCAGCAGCTTGTCTGCAGGGCAAGAGACCCAGTACTTC. Translating gives CASSLSAGQETQYF.

J is TRBJ2-1 and V is TRBV7-9, with D possibly being TRBD1 (5 bases). V was cut by 6 bases and J by 0 bases, with 12 bases left in between. Germline V gene data show CDR1 as SEHNR and CDR2 as FQNEAQ (reference sequence). There are 15 residues in the CDR3. CDR3 coding DNA: TGTGCCAGCAGAGAAATAGGGGCCTCCTACAATGAGCAGTTCTTC. This translates into CASREIGASYNEQFF.

The genes are TRBV28 and TRBJ1-5, with D uncertain. Trimming shortened V by 3 bases and J by 3 bases, and 15 bases separated the two germline ends. Germline V gene lookup returns CDR1 MDHEN and CDR2 SYDVKM. The CDR3 loop spans 16 amino acids. This CDR3 is CASSFPRHRYNQPQHF. As DNA, the CDR3 is TGTGCCAGCAGTTTTCCCCGACACCGCTACAATCAGCCCCAGCATTTT.

The CDR3 DNA follows: TGTGCCAGCAGCTACAGCGGGAGCGGGGAGACCCAGTACTTC. Amino acids: CASSYSGSGETQYF. The chain joins TRBV11-2 to TRBJ2-5; 8 positions agree with TRBD2. The ends lost 4 bases at V and 5 bases at J; junction bases unmatched: 6. Germline V CDR1 and CDR2: SGHAT, FQNNGV. The CDR3 spans 14 residues.

The chain links TRBV18 to TRBJ2-7, with 8 bases fitting TRBD1. CDR3 size: 13 residues. From germline, CDR1 is KGHSH and CDR2 LQKENI. V lost 3 bases to trimming and J lost 6 bases; unmatched junction nucleotides: 4. This CDR3 reads CASSPDREVEQYF. CDR3 bases: TGTGCCAGCTCACCGGACAGGGAGGTCGAGCAGTACTTC.

As to this clone: Other DNA sequences in this specimen translate into the identical CDR3. The J gene is TRBJ2-7, the V gene TRBV30, with 7 bases matching TRBD2. From germline, CDR1 is GTSNPN and CDR2 SVGIG (reference sequence). The CDR3 consists of 12 residues. V dropped 3 bases and J dropped 3; count of bases not matched to a gene: 2. Here the CDR3 reads CAWSGGSYEQYF. CDR3 coding DNA: TGTGCCTGGAGCGGGGGGAGCTACGAGCAGTACTTC.

This clone came up a few times. The chain joins TRBV24-1 to TRBJ1-2; D remains ambiguous. Germline V lookup: CDR1 KGHDR, CDR2 SFDVKD. V was pared by 9 bases and J by 6 bases, with 13 bases between. The CDR3 consists of 12 residues. The CDR3 loop is CATVSGKDGYTF. The CDR3 DNA follows: TGTGCCACCGTTTCCGGGAAGGATGGCTACACCTTC.

The chain links TRBV25-1 to TRBJ1-6; D not resolved. With 3 bases removed from V and 6 bases from J, the gap between germline ends came to 3 bases. The CDR3 spans 12 residues. Germline values: CDR1 MGHDK, CDR2 SYGVNS. Here the CDR3 reads CASSDSNSPLHF. DNA for the CDR3: TGTGCCAGCAGTGATAGTAATTCACCCCTCCACTTT.